These T cell receptor beta chains were read from a single sample in a study of OX40 agonist ivuxolimab in advanced cancers. TCRdb's copy holds only in-frame clones and misses some; the assay was immunoSEQ multiplex PCR. The sample lists fewer than 65,000 clones, over 80% occurring once. Sequenced here: CD4+ or CD8+ T cells sorted from blood, sampled in a trial of the OX40 agonist ivuxolimab. The receptors shown here come from an adult with an advanced solid tumor such as melanoma, head and neck, liver or kidney cancer. CDR3s leave out the opening cysteine and the closing phenylalanine or tryptophan. Fields, in order: V gene, CDR3 protein.

v_gene: TRBV11-3; CDR3aa: ASSLGSDTQY
v_gene: TRBV7-6; CDR3aa: ASSPSFSGGEGTQY
v_gene: TRBV27; CDR3aa: ASSYSGSANTEAF
v_gene: TRBV5-1; CDR3aa: ASSLDGDRVTSPLH
v_gene: TRBV5-4; CDR3aa: ASSFAPTGSGNTIY
v_gene: TRBV19; CDR3aa: ASSRGSEETQY
v_gene: TRBV27; CDR3aa: ASSLTPPTSSYEQY
v_gene: TRBV6-5; CDR3aa: ASSQKQGSETQY
v_gene: TRBV2; CDR3aa: AIRPSGQGSLNEKLF
v_gene: TRBV6-6; CDR3aa: ASVAGALDEQF
v_gene: TRBV7-9; CDR3aa: ASSLGGRDEQY
v_gene: TRBV25-1; CDR3aa: ASSESGLAYEQY
v_gene: TRBV6-6; CDR3aa: ASSLTSGGSYEQY
v_gene: TRBV27; CDR3aa: ASRIMAFLNTEAF
v_gene: TRBV25-1; CDR3aa: ASSAFPDTYGYT
v_gene: TRBV2; CDR3aa: ASSDGTVRQPQH
v_gene: TRBV7-1; CDR3aa: ASSFSLHNEQF
v_gene: TRBV18; CDR3aa: ASSPSQGPYEQY
v_gene: TRBV14; CDR3aa: ASSAAGGNTIY